The text below deals with one T cell receptor beta chain. An end of the junction does not agree with germline; a read error may underlie this. This record belongs to a study of T cell changes during pregnancy in multiple sclerosis. CDR3 size: 13 residues. Per the germline V gene, CDR1 is SGHTA and CDR2 is FQGNSA. Profiling relied on immunoSEQ multiplex PCR, and the TCRdb table lists in-frame clones only, not all of them. The profile shows about 59,000 clones, roughly 94% of them singletons. The gene calls are TRBV7-2 and TRBJ1-5, with D uncertain. The sample in question was CD8+ T cells from peripheral blood mononuclear cells, obtained after pregnancy. This TCR came from a female donor with multiple sclerosis, enrolled in a pregnancy study. The CDR3 region is CASSLASSQPQHF. The CDR3 DNA follows: TGTGCCAGCAGCTTAGCTAGCAGTCAGCCCCAGCATTTT.